Listed below are T cell receptor beta chains from one sample, sequenced in a study of spatial heterogeneity in lung cancer. TCRdb itself ran the 5' RACE reads through MiXCR, one entry per CDR3 protein. The sample has 6,500 to 9,000 distinct CDR3 sequences; 18% are singletons. This specimen was lung tumor tissue, taken at surgery. These receptors originate from a female donor with early-stage non-small cell lung cancer. The CDR3 runs from the conserved cysteine through the conserved F or W. The D gene is left open where the match is weak. Only some rows state a clone size, as once, few, many or a class for expanded clones.

j_gene: TRBJ1-2
v_gene: TRBV7-9
d_gene: TRBD1
abundance: medium-sized
CDR3nt: TGTGCCAGCAGCTCCCGGGACAGCGTTTTTTATGGCTACACCTTC
CDR3aa: CASSSRDSVFYGYTF

j_gene: TRBJ2-3
v_gene: TRBV7-2
d_gene: NA
abundance: few
CDR3nt: TGTGCCAGCAGCCCCCTAGTAGGGGATACGCAGTATTTT
CDR3aa: CASSPLVGDTQYF

j_gene: TRBJ2-2
v_gene: TRBV9
d_gene: NA
abundance: NA
CDR3nt: TGTGCCAGCAGCTTTACCGGGACGGCGAACACCGGGGAGCTGTTTTTT
CDR3aa: CASSFTGTANTGELFF

j_gene: TRBJ2-1
v_gene: TRBV5-6
d_gene: TRBD1
abundance: medium-sized
CDR3nt: TGTGCCAGCAGCGGACAGGGGTACAATGAGCAGTTCTTC
CDR3aa: CASSGQGYNEQFF

j_gene: TRBJ2-7
v_gene: TRBV11-2
d_gene: TRBD1
abundance: few
CDR3nt: TGTGCCAGCAGCTTAGGGCAGGGGGTGAAGCGGGAGCAGTACTTC
CDR3aa: CASSLGQGVKREQYF

j_gene: TRBJ1-3
v_gene: TRBV18
d_gene: NA
abundance: NA
CDR3nt: TGTGCCAGCTCGCTCCAGGCAGGGGTAATCTCCGGAAACACCATATATTTT
CDR3aa: CASSLQAGVISGNTIYF

j_gene: TRBJ2-3
v_gene: TRBV12-3/TRBV12-4
d_gene: NA
abundance: NA
CDR3nt: TGTGCCAGCAGTCTCAACACAGATACGCAGTATTTT
CDR3aa: CASSLNTDTQYF

j_gene: TRBJ2-4
v_gene: TRBV28
d_gene: NA
abundance: once
CDR3nt: TGTGCCAGCAGTTTATTCCGAGTCGGGGCACTAGCCAAAAACATTCAGTACTTC
CDR3aa: CASSLFRVGALAKNIQYF

j_gene: TRBJ2-5
v_gene: TRBV7-8
d_gene: TRBD1
abundance: once
CDR3nt: TGTGCCAGCAGATCTCGACCGGGACAGGGGCCAGAGACCCAGTACTTC
CDR3aa: CASRSRPGQGPETQYF

j_gene: TRBJ2-7
v_gene: TRBV20-1
d_gene: TRBD2
abundance: NA
CDR3nt: TGCAGTGCTACCATGGGGACTAGCGGCTACGAGCAGTACTTC
CDR3aa: CSATMGTSGYEQYF

j_gene: TRBJ2-5
v_gene: TRBV7-6
d_gene: NA
abundance: medium-sized
CDR3nt: TGTGCCAGCAGCCTTCGACCGGGGAGTACCCAAGAGACCCAGTACTTC
CDR3aa: CASSLRPGSTQETQYF

j_gene: TRBJ1-1
v_gene: TRBV15
d_gene: TRBD1
abundance: few
CDR3nt: TGTGCCACCAGCAGAGCAGGACAGGGGGTGCCTGAAGCTTTCTTT
CDR3aa: CATSRAGQGVPEAFF

j_gene: TRBJ1-1
v_gene: TRBV3-1
d_gene: NA
abundance: NA
CDR3nt: TGTGCCAGCAGCCAAGGCGTCGGAGCCACTGAAGCTTTCTTT
CDR3aa: CASSQGVGATEAFF

j_gene: TRBJ1-1
v_gene: TRBV7-9
d_gene: NA
abundance: few
CDR3nt: TGTGCCAGCACCCCGGGCGGCACTGAAGCTTTCTTT
CDR3aa: CASTPGGTEAFF

j_gene: TRBJ2-1
v_gene: TRBV12-3/TRBV12-4
d_gene: NA
abundance: NA
CDR3nt: TGTGCCAGCAGTCCCGACTGGGGAATCGATGAGCAGTTCTTC
CDR3aa: CASSPDWGIDEQFF

j_gene: TRBJ2-5
v_gene: TRBV6-2/TRBV6-3
d_gene: NA
abundance: NA
CDR3nt: TGTGCCAGCAGTTACTCGTGGCAGGGATGGCGGAAGACCCAGTACTTC
CDR3aa: CASSYSWQGWRKTQYF

j_gene: TRBJ2-7
v_gene: TRBV10-3
d_gene: TRBD2
abundance: medium-sized
CDR3nt: TGTGCCATCAGGGAAGGATATTCGGAACTAGCGGGGGTCTACGAGCAGTACTTC
CDR3aa: CAIREGYSELAGVYEQYF

j_gene: TRBJ1-5
v_gene: TRBV5-6
d_gene: NA
abundance: medium-sized
CDR3nt: TGTGCCAGCAGCTTGAGGTCAGGGCTGCAGCCCCAGCATTTT
CDR3aa: CASSLRSGLQPQHF

j_gene: TRBJ2-1
v_gene: TRBV3-1
d_gene: TRBD2
abundance: medium-sized
CDR3nt: TGTGCCAGCAGCCAGGAACTAGCGGGGGCCTACAATGAGCAGTTCTTC
CDR3aa: CASSQELAGAYNEQFF

j_gene: TRBJ1-1
v_gene: TRBV5-4
d_gene: TRBD1
abundance: NA
CDR3nt: TGTGCCAGCAGCAAAGGACAGGGGCTGAACACTGAAGCTTTCTTT
CDR3aa: CASSKGQGLNTEAFF

j_gene: TRBJ2-3
v_gene: TRBV7-3
d_gene: NA
abundance: NA
CDR3nt: TGTGCCAGCAGCTTCTCCGGCACAGATACGCAGTATTTT
CDR3aa: CASSFSGTDTQYF

j_gene: TRBJ2-1
v_gene: TRBV30
d_gene: NA
abundance: NA
CDR3nt: TGTGCCTGGAGCAGGCCTTGGGGAAACAATGAGCAGTTCTTC
CDR3aa: CAWSRPWGNNEQFF

j_gene: TRBJ1-3
v_gene: TRBV4-1
d_gene: NA
abundance: NA
CDR3nt: TGCGCCAGCAGCTCGCAGAGCTCCTCTGGAAACACCATATATTTT
CDR3aa: CASSSQSSSGNTIYF

j_gene: TRBJ2-7
v_gene: TRBV3-1
d_gene: NA
abundance: NA
CDR3nt: TGTGCCAGCAGCCCTACCACGGAAGGGCGCAGGGGCTACGAGCAGTACTTC
CDR3aa: CASSPTTEGRRGYEQYF

j_gene: TRBJ2-3
v_gene: TRBV24-1
d_gene: TRBD2
abundance: few
CDR3nt: TGTGCCACGAGCCCCGGGGGGAGAGGAGATACGCAGTATTTT
CDR3aa: CATSPGGRGDTQYF

j_gene: TRBJ2-1
v_gene: TRBV7-2
d_gene: TRBD1
abundance: few
CDR3nt: TGTGCCAGCAGCTTCTCGGGGACAGGGCTTAAGTTCTTC
CDR3aa: CASSFSGTGLKFF

j_gene: TRBJ2-3
v_gene: TRBV24-1
d_gene: NA
abundance: NA
CDR3nt: TGTGCCACCAGTGATCCTACCGGCGGGCATACGCAGTATTTT
CDR3aa: CATSDPTGGHTQYF

j_gene: TRBJ2-2
v_gene: TRBV6-5
d_gene: TRBD2
abundance: medium-sized
CDR3nt: TGTGCCAGCAGTCCCCGACTAGCGGGGGGCATCGGCACCGGGGAGCTGTTTTTT
CDR3aa: CASSPRLAGGIGTGELFF

j_gene: TRBJ1-2
v_gene: TRBV29-1
d_gene: NA
abundance: NA
CDR3nt: TGCAGCGTTCAGGACAGCAACTATGGCTACACCTTC
CDR3aa: CSVQDSNYGYTF

j_gene: TRBJ1-1
v_gene: TRBV18
d_gene: NA
abundance: NA
CDR3nt: TGTGCCAGCTCACAAACCAGGGGGAACACTGAAGCTTTCTTT
CDR3aa: CASSQTRGNTEAFF

j_gene: TRBJ2-2
v_gene: TRBV6-1
d_gene: TRBD1
abundance: few
CDR3nt: TGTGCCAGTCAGGGGGCGCTAACCGGGGAGCTGTTTTTT
CDR3aa: CASQGALTGELFF

j_gene: TRBJ2-7
v_gene: TRBV28
d_gene: TRBD2
abundance: few
CDR3nt: TGTGCCAGCAGTTCGACTAGCCCTCTCTACGAGCAGTACTTC
CDR3aa: CASSSTSPLYEQYF

j_gene: TRBJ1-2
v_gene: TRBV7-2
d_gene: NA
abundance: few
CDR3nt: TGTGCCAGCAGCTTAGATCTTAACTATGGCTACACCTTC
CDR3aa: CASSLDLNYGYTF

j_gene: TRBJ2-7
v_gene: TRBV9
d_gene: NA
abundance: NA
CDR3nt: TGTGCCAGCAGCCCCGGGGTCTCCTACGAGCAGTACTTC
CDR3aa: CASSPGVSYEQYF

j_gene: TRBJ1-6
v_gene: TRBV11-3
d_gene: NA
abundance: NA
CDR3nt: TGTGCCAGCAGCTCGGTAGGAGGGTCCAGTTCACCCCTCCACTTT
CDR3aa: CASSSVGGSSSPLHF

j_gene: TRBJ1-1
v_gene: TRBV7-9
d_gene: NA
abundance: NA
CDR3nt: TGTGCCAGCACCCCGTCAGGGATGAGTGGGACTGAAGCTTTCTTT
CDR3aa: CASTPSGMSGTEAFF

j_gene: TRBJ2-7
v_gene: TRBV7-2
d_gene: TRBD1
abundance: few
CDR3nt: TGTGCCAGCAGCTTAGGGGCAGGGGGTAGGTCCTACGAGCAGTACTTC
CDR3aa: CASSLGAGGRSYEQYF

j_gene: TRBJ2-3
v_gene: TRBV29-1
d_gene: TRBD1
abundance: NA
CDR3nt: TGCAGCGTTCTGAGACAGGGCCGCACAGATACGCAGTATTTT
CDR3aa: CSVLRQGRTDTQYF

j_gene: TRBJ2-5
v_gene: TRBV7-2
d_gene: NA
abundance: NA
CDR3nt: TGTGCCAGCAGACCACGCTCCGAAGAGACCCAGTACTTC
CDR3aa: CASRPRSEETQYF

j_gene: TRBJ2-2
v_gene: TRBV27
d_gene: TRBD2
abundance: NA
CDR3nt: TGTGCCAGCAGCGTGGGGCTAGCGGGCGGGGAGCTGTTTTTT
CDR3aa: CASSVGLAGGELFF

j_gene: TRBJ2-7
v_gene: TRBV20-1
d_gene: TRBD2
abundance: NA
CDR3nt: TGCAGTGCTGACGGCCCGGGACTAGCGGGGAGGAGTGAGCAGTACTTC
CDR3aa: CSADGPGLAGRSEQYF

j_gene: TRBJ1-1
v_gene: TRBV7-9
d_gene: NA
abundance: few
CDR3nt: TGTGCCAGCAGTTACGCTCGTACTGAAGCTTTCTTT
CDR3aa: CASSYARTEAFF

j_gene: TRBJ1-1
v_gene: TRBV30
d_gene: NA
abundance: NA
CDR3nt: TGTGCCTGGACCCCACTGAGGGGAAGGAACACTGAAGCTTTCTTT
CDR3aa: CAWTPLRGRNTEAFF

j_gene: TRBJ2-3
v_gene: TRBV18
d_gene: NA
abundance: few
CDR3nt: TGTGCCAGCTCACACATGACAGGCGCTAGCACAGATACGCAGTATTTT
CDR3aa: CASSHMTGASTDTQYF

j_gene: TRBJ1-6
v_gene: TRBV7-2
d_gene: NA
abundance: few
CDR3nt: TGTGCCAGCAGCTTAGTAGAAAGGCCCCTCCACTTT
CDR3aa: CASSLVERPLHF

j_gene: TRBJ1-6
v_gene: TRBV20-1
d_gene: NA
abundance: NA
CDR3nt: TGCAGTGCCGCGGGGGGGGATTCACCCCTCCACTTT
CDR3aa: CSAAGGDSPLHF

j_gene: TRBJ2-5
v_gene: TRBV7-2
d_gene: NA
abundance: medium-sized
CDR3nt: TGTGCCAGCAGCTCCTCCCGGGAGACCCAGTACTTC
CDR3aa: CASSSSRETQYF

j_gene: TRBJ2-3
v_gene: TRBV4-3
d_gene: TRBD2
abundance: NA
CDR3nt: TGCGCCAGCAGCCAAGGGACTAGCGGCAGCACAGATACGCAGTATTTT
CDR3aa: CASSQGTSGSTDTQYF

j_gene: TRBJ1-2
v_gene: TRBV4-2
d_gene: NA
abundance: NA
CDR3nt: TGTGCCAGCAGCCAATCCGACGGAAGCTATGGCTACACCTTC
CDR3aa: CASSQSDGSYGYTF

j_gene: TRBJ2-3
v_gene: TRBV27
d_gene: TRBD2
abundance: few
CDR3nt: TGTGCCAGCAGCCGGTACGGACTAGCGGGGGTAGATACGCAGTATTTT
CDR3aa: CASSRYGLAGVDTQYF

j_gene: TRBJ2-1
v_gene: TRBV29-1
d_gene: TRBD1
abundance: few
CDR3nt: TGCAGCGTTGGGCCGGGACAGGGGGCCCACAATGAGCAGTTCTTC
CDR3aa: CSVGPGQGAHNEQFF

j_gene: TRBJ1-1
v_gene: TRBV7-2
d_gene: NA
abundance: medium-sized
CDR3nt: TGTGCCAGCAGATCCTGGTCAAGCAGAACTTTCTTT
CDR3aa: CASRSWSSRTFF

j_gene: TRBJ2-1
v_gene: TRBV5-1
d_gene: NA
abundance: medium-sized
CDR3nt: TGCGCCAGCAGAGTGGGGGGCTCTAACAATGAGCAGTTCTTC
CDR3aa: CASRVGGSNNEQFF